The entry below gives a single T cell receptor beta chain sequence along with its context. Its antigen is not known. The data were taken from a study of shared clonotypes between healthy human individuals. General study results and limits: Having only a few donors restricted how much genetic and exposure-history diversity was captured. Clonotypes shared by all four sorted-subset donors had higher generation probabilities than non-shared clonotypes.

Each subset's genomic DNA was shared equally among a number of immunoSEQ plates. Here immunoSEQ multiplex PCR was the method, and the copy in TCRdb shows in-frame clones only, minus some. The profile shows 2 million to 3 million clones, under 95% of them singletons. The CDR3 has 14 residues. With 4 bases clipped from V and 8 bases from J, the junction kept 5 bases outside the gene matches. Germline values: CDR1 KGHSH, CDR2 LQKENI. This receptor was obtained from a young man in good health. Some clones in this sample may be carry-over from other donors' samples. The rearrangement links TRBV18 to TRBJ1-4, with 9 bases identical to TRBD1. The sequencing sample was made of naive CD4+ T cells from PBMCs. Subset specified: CD45RA+ positively selected. DNA of the CDR3: TGTGCCAGCTCACAACAGGGGGCTGAGGAAAAACTGTTTTTT. Translating it yields CASSQQGAEEKLFF.